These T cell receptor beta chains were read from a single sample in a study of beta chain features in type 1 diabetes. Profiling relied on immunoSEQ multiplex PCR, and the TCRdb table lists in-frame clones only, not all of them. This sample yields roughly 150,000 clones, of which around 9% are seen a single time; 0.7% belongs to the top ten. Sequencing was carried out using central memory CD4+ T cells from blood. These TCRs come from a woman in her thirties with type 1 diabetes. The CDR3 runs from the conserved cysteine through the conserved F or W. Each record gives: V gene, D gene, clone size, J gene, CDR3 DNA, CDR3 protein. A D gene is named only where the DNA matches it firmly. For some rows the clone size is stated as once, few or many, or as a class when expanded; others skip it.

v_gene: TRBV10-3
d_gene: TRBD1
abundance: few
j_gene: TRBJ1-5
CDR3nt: TGTGCCATCAGTGACCAGGGGGCCAATCAGCCCCAGCATTTT
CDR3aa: CAISDQGANQPQHF

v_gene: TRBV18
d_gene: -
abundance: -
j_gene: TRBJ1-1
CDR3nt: TGTGCCAGCTCACCCTCGAGTAGGGGGAAAGGCACTGAAGCTTTCTTT
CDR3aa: CASSPSSRGKGTEAFF

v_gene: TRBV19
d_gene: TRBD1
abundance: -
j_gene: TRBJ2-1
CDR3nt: TGTGCCAGTAGAGGACAGGGCAAGCAGTTCTTC
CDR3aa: CASRGQGKQFF

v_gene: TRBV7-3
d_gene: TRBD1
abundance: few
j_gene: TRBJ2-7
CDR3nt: TGTGCCAGCAGCGTGACAGGGCGCGCCGAGCAGTACTTC
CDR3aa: CASSVTGRAEQYF

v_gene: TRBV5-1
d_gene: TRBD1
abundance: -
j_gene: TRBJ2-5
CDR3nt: TGCGCCAGCAGCAGGAAAGCCGGGACAGGGATCCAAGAGACCCAGTACTTC
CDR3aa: CASSRKAGTGIQETQYF

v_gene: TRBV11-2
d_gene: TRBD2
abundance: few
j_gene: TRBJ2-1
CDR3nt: TGTGCCAGCAGCCCCCTGCTAGCGGGAGGGTTGAATGAGCAGTTCTTC
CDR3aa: CASSPLLAGGLNEQFF

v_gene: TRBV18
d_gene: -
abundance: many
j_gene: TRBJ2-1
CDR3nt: TGTGCCAGCTCACCGGGTAAGGGGTTTGGTGAGCAGTTCTTC
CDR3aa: CASSPGKGFGEQFF

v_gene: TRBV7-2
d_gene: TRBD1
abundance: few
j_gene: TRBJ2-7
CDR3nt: TGTGCCAGCAGGGACAGGACGAGCTCCTACGAGCAGTACTTC
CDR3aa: CASRDRTSSYEQYF

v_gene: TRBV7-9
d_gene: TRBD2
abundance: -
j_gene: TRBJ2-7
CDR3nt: TGTGCCAGCAGCCCAACCGGGACTAGCGGGAGAGTGGGCGAGCAGTACTTC
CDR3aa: CASSPTGTSGRVGEQYF

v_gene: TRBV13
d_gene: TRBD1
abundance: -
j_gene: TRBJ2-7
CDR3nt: TGTGCCAGCACCTCGGTACAGGGGGCAAACGAGCAGTACTTC
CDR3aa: CASTSVQGANEQYF

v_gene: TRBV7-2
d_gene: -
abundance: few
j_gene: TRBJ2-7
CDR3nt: TGTGCCAGCAGAACCATTTCCCCCGGGAGCTACGAGCAGTACTTC
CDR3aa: CASRTISPGSYEQYF

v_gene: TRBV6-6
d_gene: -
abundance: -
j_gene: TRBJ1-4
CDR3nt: TGTGCCAGCAGTTACTCTCTCGGTGCAACTAATGAAAAACTGTTTTTT
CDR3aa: CASSYSLGATNEKLFF

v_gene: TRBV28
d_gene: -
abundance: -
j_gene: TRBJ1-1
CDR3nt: TGTGCCAGCAGTCCAACAGTGCGGGTGAGCACTGAAGCTTTCTTT
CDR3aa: CASSPTVRVSTEAFF

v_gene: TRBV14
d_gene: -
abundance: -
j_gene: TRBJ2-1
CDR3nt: TGTGCCAGCAGCCAAGTGAGACGGAGGGGATACAATGAGCAGTTCTTC
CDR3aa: CASSQVRRRGYNEQFF

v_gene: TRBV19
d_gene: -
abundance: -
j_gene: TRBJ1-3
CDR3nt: TGTGCCAGTAGTATAGCGGGGAGCTCTGGAAACACCATATATTTT
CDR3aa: CASSIAGSSGNTIYF

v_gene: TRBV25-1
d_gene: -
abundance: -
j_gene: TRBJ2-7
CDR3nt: TGTGCCAGCAGTGCTCTTCAGGTCCAGTACTTC
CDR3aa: CASSALQVQYF

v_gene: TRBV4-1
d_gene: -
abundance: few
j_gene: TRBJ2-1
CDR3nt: TGCGCCAGCAGCCAAGAGTTCGGGAGTATGTACAATGAGCAGTTCTTC
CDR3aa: CASSQEFGSMYNEQFF

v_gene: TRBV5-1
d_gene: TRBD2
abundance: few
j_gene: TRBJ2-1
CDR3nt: TGCGCCAGCAGTGGTTGGTCTAGCGGGAGACTTTCCTACAATGAGCAGTTCTTC
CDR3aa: CASSGWSSGRLSYNEQFF

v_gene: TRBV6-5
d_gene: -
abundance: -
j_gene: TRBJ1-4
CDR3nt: TGTGCCAGCAGTTACGACGAGAGGGGGGAAAAACTGTTTTTT
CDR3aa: CASSYDERGEKLFF

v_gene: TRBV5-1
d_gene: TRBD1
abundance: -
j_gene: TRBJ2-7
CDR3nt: TGCGCCAGCAGCCCGGGGACAGGGAGCTCCTACGAGCAGTACTTC
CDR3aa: CASSPGTGSSYEQYF